Below, one T cell receptor (beta chain) is given with its context. The data were taken from a study of blood T cells in healthy people across ages. Primers used in a second PCR of about 6 to 11 cycles were a sample-barcoded 5' primer and a J-beta primer mix. At least 2.5 million CDR3-containing paired-end reads were obtained per sample. Each CDR3 protein gets one entry after TCRdb re-called the 5' RACE reads with MiXCR. Of 780,000 or so distinct CDR3 sequences listed, 25% were seen once; the top ten hold 3.7%. This sample also belongs to another study, concerning T cells of mothers and their children. That investigation notes: Persistent microchimeric T cell clones were sought, and none were detected.

This receptor was taken from a boy younger than 18 in good health. What was sequenced was blood.

In DNA form, the CDR3 reads TGCAGCGCAGAACAAGAGACCCAGTACTTC. Its translation: CSAEQETQYF. The rearrangement links TRBV29-1 to TRBJ2-5; D call uncertain. Looked up from germline, CDR1 is SQVTM and CDR2 is ANQGSEA. V was trimmed by 7 bases and J by 2 bases, leaving 5 bases between them. The CDR3 length is 10 residues.